This TCR beta chain is from a study of metastatic and nonmetastatic thyroid tumors (TCRdb year 2020). A note on the overall study: For patients with malignant and with benign thyroid disease, the researchers compared repertoires between peripheral blood samples and tumor or nodule tissue samples.

Reading from cysteine to phenylalanine, the CDR3 counts 12 amino acids. This entry keeps only the CDR3 DNA: 36 bases, framed from base 1. Taken from the germline V gene, the CDR1 and CDR2 loops are MNHEY and SVGEGT. V sheds 5 bases and J sheds 4 bases, leaving 6 bases between their ends. Study-level results and caveats: TCR beta diversity was reported as significantly higher in malignant tumors than in benign nodules, in both blood and tumor samples.

The library was produced with PCR. TCRdb lists the instrument as Illumina HiSeq 4000. The TCR beta-chain CDR3 region of each patient was profiled by high-throughput sequencing. As for the original processing: A classifier to discriminate distant-metastatic papillary thyroid cancer patients was built from CDR3 differences across clinicopathological groups. To measure repertoire diversity the researchers used the Shannon index, while the Morisita-Horn index served to gauge how similar the tumor and blood repertoires were. TCRdb applied fastp at Q25 and MiXCR to the public reads, then kept only in-frame beta chains. The V and J calls were not made by the authors but by TCRdb's processing. Within this sample are tens of thousands of clones, with around 10% of them counted one time only. Roughly 10% of the sample is in the top ten clones. No patient had received any treatment before thyroid surgery. Using T-cell receptor beta sequencing, the study looked back at clinical samples from patients collected from about 2011 to 2019.

This clone occurred many times. The antigen it binds to is not known. No much larger clone is present one base from it, and per-base qualities are unavailable. This receptor was identified in a male donor with papillary thyroid cancer or a benign thyroid nodule (not recorded which). Some clones in this sample may be carry-over from other donors' samples. The chain employs TRBV6-2 or TRBV6-3 and TRBJ1-5; the D gene cannot be named for sure. The specimen was blood. The DNA sequence follows: TGTGCCAGCAGTACCCTTAATCAGCCCCAGCATTTT. This encodes CASSTLNQPQHF.